This TCR beta chain was profiled in a study of T cells after yellow fever vaccination. This clonotype was detected only a few times. The antigen remains unidentified. A process of 5'RACE template switching, which added a universal primer site and UMIs, was used to make TCR cDNA. TCRdb re-analysed the 5' RACE reads in MiXCR, keeping a single row per CDR3 protein. Here the sample spans 200,000 to 300,000 distinct CDR3 sequences, about 7% being singletons. CDR1 is MGHDK and CDR2 is SYGVNS in the germline V gene. With 2 bases removed from V and 7 bases from J, the gap between germline ends came to 11 bases. There are 14 residues in the CDR3. General study points: Only a small proportion of the clonotypes turned up in both the CD4 and the CD8 compartments, likely arising from convergent recombination. Subsequent booster samples again held most clones from primary vaccination (96% CD4, roughly 91% CD8). Abundant clonotypes from the bulk population could have been carried over as contaminants into FACS-sorted repertoires.

This clonotype was sampled from a man aged 25-45 years who received the YFV17D yellow fever vaccine. The chain joins TRBV25-1 to TRBJ1-4, with a weak D call TRBD1 (6 bases). The source material was CD4+ T cells sorted from PBMCs, sampled on the day of the yellow fever booster vaccination. Written as DNA, the CDR3 is TGTGCCAGCAGTGAAGGGGGGGCGCCTGAAAAACTGTTTTTT. Amino acid sequence: CASSEGGAPEKLFF. Using reference TRBV25-1 and TRBJ1-4 for the parts outside the CDR3, the full variable domain is EADIYQTPRYLVIGTGKKITLECSQTMGHDKMYWYQQDPGMELHLIHYSYGVNSTEKGDLSSESTVSRIRTEHFPLTLESARPSHTSQYLCASSEGGAPEKLFFGSGTQLSVL.